Below are 11 T cell receptor beta chains sequenced from a single sample in a study of blood T cell repertoires in COVID-19. The protocol was immunoSEQ multiplex PCR, while the TCRdb copy is restricted to in-frame clones and leaves out a portion. The sample contains 85,000 to 120,000 clones, 70% to 90% of which appear only once. The specimen was peripheral blood. These receptors were taken from a man in his forties or fifties with active COVID-19.

The V call is TRBV7-9, the J call TRBJ1-2, with D possibly TRBD1 on 6 matching bases. Germline CDR1 and CDR2: SEHNR and FQNEAQ (reference sequence). This CDR3 spans 15 amino acids. Trimming stripped 5 bases from V and 4 bases from J, with 17 bases between. CDR3 protein: CASSPWGRDIYGYTF. For the CDR3, the DNA is TGTGCCAGCAGCCCTTGGGGCAGGGACATCTATGGCTACACCTTC.

J is TRBJ2-7 and V is TRBV4-1, with 7 bases matching TRBD1. V dropped 1 base and J dropped 2; count of bases not matched to a gene: 8. Germline CDR1 and CDR2: MGHRA and YSYEKL. This CDR3 spans 16 amino acids. The CDR3 DNA reads as TGCGCCAGCAGCCAAGGGATCCGGGACAGCACCTACGAGCAGTACTTC. Protein product: CASSQGIRDSTYEQYF.

The chain is built from TRBV29-1 and TRBJ2-3; D gene ambiguous. The germline CDR1 and CDR2 sequences are SQVTM and ANQGSEA. Trimming left V 7 bases short and J 2 bases short, with 13 bases between. This CDR3 comprises 13 residues. The CDR3 spells CSAATIITDTQYF. DNA for the CDR3: TGCAGCGCCGCTACCATCATCACAGATACGCAGTATTTT.

This clone was observed once. The rearrangement joins TRBV6-5 to TRBJ2-5, with TRBD1 matching over 8 bases. This CDR3 has 15 residues. The V gene's germline CDR1 is MNHEY and CDR2 SVGAGI. V shed 4 bases, J shed 0 bases, and the junction held 4 bases outside the gene matches. For the CDR3, the DNA is TGTGCCAGCAGTTCCGGGACAGGATACCAAGAGACCCAGTACTTC. As protein: CASSSGTGYQETQYF.

The genes are TRBV5-6 and TRBJ2-7, with 7 bases fitting TRBD1. Germline trimming cut 3 bases from V and 9 bases from J; bases unmatched to any gene: 12. This CDR3 is 14 amino acids long. Germline loops: CDR1 SGHDT, CDR2 YYEEEE. The CDR3 sequence is CASSSEGAWAGQYF. The CDR3 DNA reads as TGTGCCAGCAGCTCCGAGGGGGCCTGGGCAGGGCAGTACTTC.

The chain couples TRBV4-1 to TRBJ2-3; 7 positions match TRBD2. The CDR3 sequence is 18 residues long. Germline V lookup: CDR1 MGHRA, CDR2 YSYEKL. J gave up 3 bases and V 1 base, and 13 bases lay outside the gene matches. The CDR3, as DNA: TGCGCCAGCAGCCAAGTGGCCCTAGCGGCAAAGGGGACAGATACGCAGTATTTT. Amino acid sequence: CASSQVALAAKGTDTQYF.

The genes are TRBV5-1 and TRBJ1-2, with TRBD1 as a possible D gene (5 bases). Trimming removed 4 bases at V and 6 bases at J, with 16 bases between. The germline CDR1 and CDR2 sequences are SGHRS and YFSETQ. The CDR3 is made up of 14 amino acids. The CDR3: CASSGSQGGDGYTF. In DNA, the CDR3 is TGCGCCAGCAGCGGGTCCCAGGGAGGTGATGGCTACACCTTC.

The table lists this clone with a count of one. The chain uses TRBV6-5 and TRBJ2-5; 9 bases line up with TRBD2. Germline loops: CDR1 MNHEY, CDR2 SVGAGI. Trimming cost V 2 bases and J 3 bases; bases outside gene matches: 7. CDR3 length equals 16 residues. The CDR3 nucleotides read TGTGCCAGCAGTTACGTCTCTAGCGGGGATGAAGAGACCCAGTACTTC. Its protein is CASSYVSSGDEETQYF.

The chain uses TRBV9 and TRBJ2-1; a weak D match, TRBD2 (5 bases). Trimming stripped 0 bases from V and 4 bases from J, with 11 bases between. CDR3 length equals 15 residues. CDR1 is SGDLS and CDR2 is YYNGEE in the germline V gene. The CDR3 region has the DNA TGTGCCAGCAGCGTAGAAACCGGGGTGTACAATGAGCAGTTCTTC. It specifies CASSVETGVYNEQFF.

In DNA, the CDR3 is TGTGCCAGCAGCAGGCCGGGACAGGGGCGGACCGGGGAGCTGTTTTTT. This codes for CASSRPGQGRTGELFF. The gene calls are TRBV5-6 and TRBJ2-2; 10 bases are a match to TRBD1. V trimming: 4 bases; J trimming: 5 bases; junction bases outside the gene matches: 8. The CDR3 totals 16 residues. The germline V gene has CDR1 SGHDT and CDR2 YYEEEE.

This clone was seen only a few times. The chain couples TRBV3-1 (or the pseudogene TRBV3-2) to TRBJ2-5; 8 bases map to TRBD2. There are 20 residues in the CDR3. Germline CDR1 reads LGHDT; CDR2 reads YNNKEL (reference sequence). With V trimmed by 4 bases and J by 1 base, 20 bases remained unmatched. CDR3 in amino acids: CASSLTGTAGVIKGQETQYF. Written as DNA, the CDR3 is TGTGCCAGCAGCCTCACGGGAACAGCGGGGGTGATTAAAGGCCAAGAGACCCAGTACTTC.